One and the same sample provided the 2 T cell receptor beta chains below, sequenced in a study of blood T cell repertoires in COVID-19. Sequencing was performed with immunoSEQ multiplex PCR; in TCRdb, only in-frame clones are kept and a portion is missing. This sample carries some 170,000 clones, 80% to 90% of them seen once, and the ten largest clones take 13% to 15%. The material sequenced was PBMCs or T cells enriched from blood (not recorded which). These receptors were collected from a man aged 50-59 years who had recovered from COVID-19.

This clone was picked up one time. J is TRBJ1-6 and V is TRBV27, with D maybe TRBD1 (5 bases). This CDR3 region has 14 residues. Germline CDR1 and CDR2: MNHEY and SMNVEV (reference sequence). V shed 2 bases and J shed 7 bases, with 9 bases lying between them. The CDR3 region has the DNA TGTGCCAGCAGTTTAGGGGGGAGGAATTCACCCCTCCACTTT. This sequence encodes CASSLGGRNSPLHF.

This clone has more than one count but fewer than ten. J is TRBJ1-2 and V is TRBV18; no clear D gene. This CDR3 contains 13 residues. Germline V gives CDR1 KGHSH, CDR2 LQKENI. V gave up 1 base and J gave up 8 bases, with 11 bases separating them. The CDR3 nucleotides are TGTGCCAGCTCACCACAGAGTGGGGAGGGCTACACCTTC. It specifies CASSPQSGEGYTF.